The 21 T cell receptor beta chains in this list originate from one sample, sequenced in a study of blood T cell repertoires in COVID-19. The repertoire was sequenced with immunoSEQ multiplex PCR; TCRdb's copy has only in-frame clones and lacks some. The table has about 300,000 clones, over 75% seen once. The specimen sequenced was PBMCs or T cells enriched from blood (not recorded which). Receptor source: a woman under 30 who had recovered from COVID-19.

The V and J genes are TRBV7-3 and TRBJ2-2; 9 bases map to TRBD2. The CDR3 spans 16 residues. Germline CDR1 is SGHTA and CDR2 is FQGTGA. Losses at the gene ends were 3 bases for V and 3 bases for J; bases not matched to a gene: 5. The CDR3 DNA follows: TGTGCCAGCAGCTTTCGAGCGGGAGGCGACACCGGGGAGCTGTTTTTT. Translated, it gives CASSFRAGGDTGELFF.

This clone came up a few times. The chain has TRBV5-8 and TRBJ1-6, with 9 bases aligning to TRBD1. The CDR3 runs to 17 residues. Trimming took 3 bases from V and 5 from J; bases not matched to a gene: 9. Germline lookup yields CDR1 SGHTS and CDR2 YDEGEE. The CDR3 bases are TGTGCCAGCAGCTCTAATAGACAGGGGGGAGATAATTCACCCCTCCACTTT. This sequence encodes CASSSNRQGGDNSPLHF.

The chain recombines TRBV4-1 with TRBJ1-3; the match to TRBD1 covers 8 bases. Germline V gene data show CDR1 as MGHRA and CDR2 as YSYEKL. This CDR3 has 17 amino acids. V shed 0 bases, J shed 6 bases, and the junction held 10 bases outside the gene matches. CDR3 amino acids: CASSQDPPGGIENTIYF. As DNA, the CDR3 is TGCGCCAGCAGCCAAGACCCCCCAGGGGGCATTGAAAACACCATATATTTT.

The CDR3 coding sequence is TGTGCCAGCAGTTACCACTCGGGGACAGTACAAACTGAAGCTTTCTTT. This translates into CASSYHSGTVQTEAFF. The chain combines TRBV6-5 with TRBJ1-1, with TRBD1 matching over 7 bases. After removal of 2 bases from V and 5 bases from J, the junction contained 11 bases not matched to a gene. This CDR3 has 16 amino acids. Germline V gene sequence: CDR1 MNHEY, CDR2 SVGAGI.

CDR3 sequence (DNA): TGTGCCAGCAGTTTAGGGGGCCCCAGCTCCTACGAGCAGTACTTC. Translating gives CASSLGGPSSYEQYF. V gene TRBV27 combines with J gene TRBJ2-7, with D possibly TRBD1 on 6 matching bases. Deletions cut 2 bases from V and 0 bases from J, with 11 bases between. This CDR3 has 15 amino acids. Germline V lookup: CDR1 MNHEY, CDR2 SMNVEV (reference sequence).

The chain carries TRBV6-5 and TRBJ1-6; 8 bases fit TRBD1. CDR3 length: 15 residues. Germline lookup yields CDR1 MNHEY and CDR2 SVGAGI. Unmatched junction bases numbered 3, after V lost 0 bases and J lost 8 bases. The CDR3 DNA follows: TGTGCCAGCAGTTACTCGCCGGACAGGGATTCACCCCTCCACTTT. Its translation is CASSYSPDRDSPLHF.

The J gene is TRBJ1-5, the V gene TRBV18; D perhaps matches TRBD1 (5 bases). In germline, CDR1 is KGHSH, CDR2 LQKENI. Trimming stripped 3 bases from V and 2 bases from J, with 11 bases between. This CDR3 has 15 amino acids. The CDR3: CASSPNEGGNQPQHF. The CDR3 bases are TGTGCCAGCTCACCCAACGAAGGGGGCAATCAGCCCCAGCATTTT.

This rearrangement joins TRBV10-3 to TRBJ2-7, with D possibly TRBD1 on 6 matching bases. The CDR3 sequence is 12 residues long. Between the trimmed V and J ends, which lost 6 bases and 5 bases, there was a span of 11 bases. Per the germline V gene, CDR1 is ENHRY and CDR2 is SYGVKD. The CDR3 nucleotides read TGTGCCATCAGCGACAGGACCCACGAGCAGTACTTC. This codes for CAISDRTHEQYF.

This clone was counted once. The V gene is TRBV4-1, the J gene TRBJ1-1; D not resolved. The CDR3 is 15 residues long. Trimming removed 0 bases at V and 7 bases at J, with 15 bases between. Germline-derived CDR1 and CDR2 are MGHRA and YSYEKL. CDR3 coding DNA: TGCGCCAGCAGCCAAGAGGGTGCGGGAAAGGGTGAAGCTTTCTTT. As protein: CASSQEGAGKGEAFF.

This clone was observed at least ten times. V gene TRBV6-1 combines with J gene TRBJ1-5; 7 bases align to TRBD1. J lost 4 bases, V lost 4 bases, and 10 bases had no gene match. The CDR3 length is 16 residues. Germline V gene sequence: CDR1 MNHNS, CDR2 SASEGT. This CDR3 reads CASSAPTGRRNQPQHF. In nucleotides, the CDR3 is TGTGCCAGCAGTGCCCCGACAGGGCGAAGGAATCAGCCCCAGCATTTT.

The chain employs TRBV14 and TRBJ1-2; unclear D gene. The ends were cut back, 4 bases at V and 5 bases at J, with 8 bases in the middle. Germline V gene sequence: CDR1 SGHDN, CDR2 FVKESK. The CDR3 extends over 12 amino acids. In nucleotides, the CDR3 is TGTGCCAGCAGCCCACTGGAGTATGGCTACACCTTC. Translated, it gives CASSPLEYGYTF.

The chain links TRBV18 to TRBJ1-1; the D gene is possibly TRBD1 (6 bases). V was clipped by 5 bases and J by 2 bases, with 9 bases between them. The germline gives CDR1 KGHSH, CDR2 LQKENI. The CDR3 covers 13 residues. The CDR3 nucleotides are TGTGCCAGCTCAACGGACAGAAACACTGAAGCTTTCTTT. This gives the protein CASSTDRNTEAFF. The complete variable domain, with remaining parts taken from reference TRBV18 and TRBJ1-1, reads NAGVMQNPRHLVRRRGQEARLRCSPMKGHSHVYWYRQLPEEGLKFMVYLQKENIIDESGMPKERFSAEFPKEGPSILRIQQVVRGDSAAYFCASSTDRNTEAFFGQGTRLTVV.

CDR3 sequence: CAWSVKRGAPKGYEQYF. Written as DNA, the CDR3 is TGTGCCTGGAGTGTAAAGCGGGGGGCCCCTAAGGGCTACGAGCAGTACTTC. This chain uses TRBV30 with TRBJ2-7, with 9 bases aligning to TRBD2. This CDR3 contains 17 residues. Germline CDR1 is GTSNPN and CDR2 is SVGIG (reference sequence). V gave up 0 bases and J gave up 3 bases; unmatched junction bases: 12.

V gene TRBV11-3 combines with J gene TRBJ2-1; 13 nucleotides line up with TRBD2. V dropped 6 bases and J dropped 5; count of bases not matched to a gene: 7. The germline V gene encodes CDR1 SGHNT and CDR2 YENEEA. The CDR3 loop spans 16 amino acids. CDR3: CASSRTSGSMNNEQFF. CDR3 DNA: TGTGCCAGCAGTCGGACTAGCGGGAGTATGAACAATGAGCAGTTCTTC.

The chain carries TRBV19 and TRBJ1-6; TRBD1 agrees at 7 bases. CDR1 and CDR2 (germline): LNHDA, SQIVND (reference sequence). This CDR3 region has 15 residues. V lost 6 bases and J lost 5; bases outside the gene matches: 7. CDR3 DNA sequence: TGTGCCAGTAGCCGCCGACAGGGAGATAATTCACCCCTCCACTTT. Protein: CASSRRQGDNSPLHF.

V is TRBV5-4 and J is TRBJ1-5; the D gene is possibly TRBD1 (5 bases). V was pared by 4 bases and J by 0 bases, with 14 bases between. This CDR3 is built from 16 residues. Germline-derived CDR1 and CDR2 are SGHNT and YYREEE (reference sequence). The CDR3 region is CASSLMTADSNQPQHF. The DNA for the CDR3 is TGTGCCAGCAGCCTCATGACAGCAGATAGCAATCAGCCCCAGCATTTT.

The rearrangement joins TRBV30 to TRBJ1-1, with 10 bases lining up with TRBD1. Germline-derived CDR1 and CDR2 are GTSNPN and SVGIG (reference sequence). Trimming removed 3 bases from V and 7 bases from J; junction bases left unmatched: 5. The CDR3 extends over 13 amino acids. For the CDR3, the DNA is TGTGCCTGGAGCCGACAGGGGGCGAATGAAGCTTTCTTT. Residues: CAWSRQGANEAFF. Filled out from reference TRBV30 and TRBJ1-1, the complete variable domain reads SQTIHQWPATLVQPVGSPLSLECTVEGTSNPNLYWYRQAAGRGLQLLFYSVGIGQISSEVPQNLSASRPQDRQFILSSKKLLLSDSGFYLCAWSRQGANEAFFGQGTRLTVV.

This chain connects TRBV18 to TRBJ2-5; D gene uncertain. CDR1 is KGHSH and CDR2 is LQKENI in the germline V gene. V lost 5 bases and J lost 3, with 10 bases in between. The length of the CDR3 is 13 residues. CDR3 DNA: TGTGCCAGCTCATCCCTTTTAGAAGAGACCCAGTACTTC. Its protein product is CASSSLLEETQYF.

The chain combines TRBV9 with TRBJ2-7; D might be TRBD2 (6 bases). Germline CDR1 reads SGDLS; CDR2 reads YYNGEE. The V and J ends lost 0 bases and 2 bases respectively, with 15 bases between them. There are 16 residues in the CDR3. CDR3 amino acids: CASSVAGLHPPYEQYF. CDR3 sequence (DNA): TGTGCCAGCAGCGTAGCGGGACTTCATCCCCCCTACGAGCAGTACTTC.

The chain joins TRBV4-1 to TRBJ1-1, with D possibly being TRBD1 (5 bases). The CDR3 covers 16 residues. The V gene lost 0 bases and the J gene lost 2 bases, with 13 bases spanning the gap. From germline, CDR1 is MGHRA and CDR2 YSYEKL. CDR3 DNA sequence: TGCGCCAGCAGCCAAGATTTGGGCAGGGCTAACACTGAAGCTTTCTTT. Its translation is CASSQDLGRANTEAFF.

V and J are TRBV5-6 and TRBJ2-7, with D maybe TRBD2 (6 bases). The ends were cut back, 2 bases at V and 0 bases at J, with 15 bases in the middle. CDR1 is SGHDT and CDR2 is YYEEEE in the germline V gene. The CDR3 covers 16 residues. The CDR3 DNA reads as TGTGCCAGCAGCTTATGGGGGAGGTTACACTCCTACGAGCAGTACTTC. This codes for CASSLWGRLHSYEQYF.